This entry features one T cell receptor (beta chain) sequence. What it binds is not known. This specimen comes from a study of neurological immune-mediated disorders. Background on the study: Of the approximately 34 patients with multiple sclerosis, about 31 had relapsing-remitting MS, whereas the remaining 3 had secondary progressive MS.

Points from the study as a whole: The most TCR clonal expansion was seen in HTLV-1-associated myelopathy, and the least was seen in multiple sclerosis, which fell below healthy controls. Phylogenetically, 18 of 34 multiple sclerosis patients' repertoires fell into one related-CDR3 cluster, a possible signature.

In every sequencing run, more than 180 million TCR-beta sequences were generated from 15-18 subjects. From the 5' RACE reads, TCRdb called clonotypes with MiXCR, one entry per CDR3 protein. The sample has about 66,000 distinct CDR3 sequences; 4.5% are singletons. The germline CDR1 and CDR2 sequences are SNHLY and FYNNEI. The J segment lost 2 bases and the V segment lost 10 bases, leaving 3 bases of the junction unmatched. CDR3 length equals 12 residues. The V and J genes are TRBV2 and TRBJ2-3; TRBD2 matches at 7 bases. Sequencing used PBMCs. This receptor was obtained from a man aged 30 to 45 with multiple sclerosis. This CDR3 reads CATSGLTDTQYF. As DNA, the CDR3 is TGTGCCACTAGCGGACTCACAGATACGCAGTATTTT.